Here is one T cell receptor (beta chain) with its context. The data were obtained in a study of shared clonotypes between healthy human individuals. Trimming left V 1 base short and J 10 bases short, with 11 bases between. Germline-derived CDR1 and CDR2 are MGHRA and YSYEKL. The CDR3 runs 14 residues. Profiling relied on immunoSEQ multiplex PCR, and the TCRdb table lists in-frame clones only, not all of them. The sample includes about 2 million clones, about 95% of them seen just once. Naive-designated CD8 cells lacked CD45RO, were positively enriched for CCR7, and omitted terminally differentiated effector memory CD45RA+ cells.

This chain links TRBV4-1 with TRBJ1-6, with a tentative D call TRBD1 (5 bases). This receptor was obtained from a young man in good health. The sequenced sample consisted of naive CD8+ T cells sorted from blood. DNA for the CDR3: TGCGCCAGCAGCCAAGTGGGGGAGAGGTCACCCCTCCACTTT. Translating gives CASSQVGERSPLHF.